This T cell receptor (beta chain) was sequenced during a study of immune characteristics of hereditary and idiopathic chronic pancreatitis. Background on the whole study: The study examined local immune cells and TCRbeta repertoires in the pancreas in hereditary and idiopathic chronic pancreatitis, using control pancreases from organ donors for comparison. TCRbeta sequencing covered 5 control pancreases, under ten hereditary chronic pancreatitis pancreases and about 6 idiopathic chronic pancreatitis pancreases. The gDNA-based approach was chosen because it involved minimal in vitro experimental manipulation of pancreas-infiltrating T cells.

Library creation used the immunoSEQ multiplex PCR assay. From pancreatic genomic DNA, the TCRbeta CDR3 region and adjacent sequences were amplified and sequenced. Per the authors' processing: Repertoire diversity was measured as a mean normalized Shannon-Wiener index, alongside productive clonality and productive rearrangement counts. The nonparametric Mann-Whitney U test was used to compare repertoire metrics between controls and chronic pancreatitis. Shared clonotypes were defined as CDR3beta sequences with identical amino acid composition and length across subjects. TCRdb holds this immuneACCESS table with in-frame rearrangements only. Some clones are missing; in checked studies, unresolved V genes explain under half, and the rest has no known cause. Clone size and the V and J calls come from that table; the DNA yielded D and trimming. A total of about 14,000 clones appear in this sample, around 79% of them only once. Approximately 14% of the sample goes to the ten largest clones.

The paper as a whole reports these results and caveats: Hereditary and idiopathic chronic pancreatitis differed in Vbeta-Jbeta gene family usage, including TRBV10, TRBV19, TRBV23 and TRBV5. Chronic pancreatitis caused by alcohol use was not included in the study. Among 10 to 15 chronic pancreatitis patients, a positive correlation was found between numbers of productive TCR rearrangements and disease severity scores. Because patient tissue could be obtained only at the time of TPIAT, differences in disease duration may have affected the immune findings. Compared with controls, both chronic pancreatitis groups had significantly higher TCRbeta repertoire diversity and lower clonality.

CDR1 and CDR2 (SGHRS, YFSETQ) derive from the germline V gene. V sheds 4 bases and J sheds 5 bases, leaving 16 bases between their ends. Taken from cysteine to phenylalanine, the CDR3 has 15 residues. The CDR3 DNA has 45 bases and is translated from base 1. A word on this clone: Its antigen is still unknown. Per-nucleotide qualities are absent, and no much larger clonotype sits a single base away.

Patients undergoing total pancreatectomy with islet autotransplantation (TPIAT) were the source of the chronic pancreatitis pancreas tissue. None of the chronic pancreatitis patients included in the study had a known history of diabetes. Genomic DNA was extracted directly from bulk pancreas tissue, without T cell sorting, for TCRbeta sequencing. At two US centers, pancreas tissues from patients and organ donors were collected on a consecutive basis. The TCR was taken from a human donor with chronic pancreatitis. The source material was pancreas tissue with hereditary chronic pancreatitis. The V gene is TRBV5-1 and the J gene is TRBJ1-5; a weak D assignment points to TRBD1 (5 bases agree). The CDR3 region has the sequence CASSPGTALYQPQHF. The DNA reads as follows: TGCGCCAGCAGCCCCGGGACTGCCCTTTATCAGCCCCAGCATTTT.